This T cell receptor (beta chain) was captured by sequencing in a study of blood T cell repertoires in COVID-19. About the research overall: The United States, Italy and Spain provided the acute and convalescent COVID-19 samples. The cDNA or gDNA used as material had been derived from T cells, B-cell-depleted T cells, or PBMCs.

The sample holds many counts of this clone. Original data processing: Amplification with reference gene primers provided the estimates of nucleated cell counts. TCRdb's table, derived via immunoSEQ multiplex PCR, lists solely in-frame clones and lacks some. For V, J and clone size, that table is used; D and trimming come from the DNA. Here the sample spans just under 350,000 clones, around four fifths being singletons. V was pared by 6 bases and J by 4 bases, with 8 bases of the junction left unmatched. The CDR3 extends over 14 amino acids. The germline CDR1 and CDR2 sequences are KGHDR and SFDVKD. Sequenced: peripheral blood. This sequence originates from a man under 40 with active or convalescent COVID-19. V gene TRBV24-1 combines with J gene TRBJ2-7; the match to TRBD2 covers 7 bases. Written as DNA, the CDR3 is TGTGCCACCAGTTCGGCGGGGGTTTCGTACGAGCAGTACTTC. It translates to CATSSAGVSYEQYF.